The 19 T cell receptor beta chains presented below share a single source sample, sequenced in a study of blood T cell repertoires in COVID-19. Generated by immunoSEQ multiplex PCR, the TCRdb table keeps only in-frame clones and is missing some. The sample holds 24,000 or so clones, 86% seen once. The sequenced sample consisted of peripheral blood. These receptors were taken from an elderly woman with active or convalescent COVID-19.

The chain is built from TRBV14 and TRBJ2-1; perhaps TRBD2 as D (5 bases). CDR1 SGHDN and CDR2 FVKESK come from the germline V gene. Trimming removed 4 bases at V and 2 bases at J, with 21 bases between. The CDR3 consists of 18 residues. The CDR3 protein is CASSRHSGNPLTYNEQFF. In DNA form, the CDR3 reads TGTGCCAGCAGCCGTCACAGCGGCAACCCACTCACCTACAATGAGCAGTTCTTC.

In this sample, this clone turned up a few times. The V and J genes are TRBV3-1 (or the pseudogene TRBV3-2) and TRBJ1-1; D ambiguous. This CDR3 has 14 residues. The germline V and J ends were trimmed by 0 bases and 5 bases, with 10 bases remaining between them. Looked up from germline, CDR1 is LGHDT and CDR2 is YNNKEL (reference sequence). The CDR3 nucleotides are TGTGCCAGCAGCCAAGAAGCGGGGAGAACTGAAGCTTTCTTT. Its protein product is CASSQEAGRTEAFF.

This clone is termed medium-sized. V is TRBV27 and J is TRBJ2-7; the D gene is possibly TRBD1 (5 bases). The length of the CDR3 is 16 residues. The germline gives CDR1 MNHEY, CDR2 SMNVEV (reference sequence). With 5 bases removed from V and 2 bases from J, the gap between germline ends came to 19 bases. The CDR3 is CASSPYGVQGTYEQYF. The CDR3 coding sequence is TGTGCCAGCAGTCCCTATGGGGTCCAGGGAACCTACGAGCAGTACTTC.

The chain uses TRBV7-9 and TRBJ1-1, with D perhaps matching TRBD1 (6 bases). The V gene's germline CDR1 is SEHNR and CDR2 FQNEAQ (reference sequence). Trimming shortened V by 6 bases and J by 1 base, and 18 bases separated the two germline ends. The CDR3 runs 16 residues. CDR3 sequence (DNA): TGTGCCAGCAGTCACCTACAGGGTCGGGGGAACACTGAAGCTTTCTTT. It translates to CASSHLQGRGNTEAFF. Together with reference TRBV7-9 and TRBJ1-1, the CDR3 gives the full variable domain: DTGVSQNPRHKITKRGQNVTFRCDPISEHNRLYWYRQTLGQGPEFLTYFQNEAQLEKSRLLSDRFSAERPKGSFSTLEIQRTEQGDSAMYLCASSHLQGRGNTEAFFGQGTRLTVV.

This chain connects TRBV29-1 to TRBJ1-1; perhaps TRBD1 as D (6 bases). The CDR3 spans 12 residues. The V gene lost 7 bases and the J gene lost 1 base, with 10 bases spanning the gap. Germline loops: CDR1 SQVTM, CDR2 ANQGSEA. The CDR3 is CSALTGNTEAFF. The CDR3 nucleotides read TGCAGCGCCCTGACAGGGAACACTGAAGCTTTCTTT.

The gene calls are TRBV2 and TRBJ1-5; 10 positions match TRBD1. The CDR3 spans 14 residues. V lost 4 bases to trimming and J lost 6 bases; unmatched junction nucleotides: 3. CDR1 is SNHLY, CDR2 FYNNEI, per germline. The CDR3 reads CASSGTGGSQPQHF. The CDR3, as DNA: TGTGCCAGCAGTGGGACAGGGGGTTCTCAGCCCCAGCATTTT.

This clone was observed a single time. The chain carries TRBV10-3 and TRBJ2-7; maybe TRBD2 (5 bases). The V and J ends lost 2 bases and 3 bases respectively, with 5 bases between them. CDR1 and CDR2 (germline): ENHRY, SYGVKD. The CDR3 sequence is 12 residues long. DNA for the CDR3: TGTGCCATCAGTGAGGCGGGCTACGAGCAGTACTTC. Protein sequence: CAISEAGYEQYF.

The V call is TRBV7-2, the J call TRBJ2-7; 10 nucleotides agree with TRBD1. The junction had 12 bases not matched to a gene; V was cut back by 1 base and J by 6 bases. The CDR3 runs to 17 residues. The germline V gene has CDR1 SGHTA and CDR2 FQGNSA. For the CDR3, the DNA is TGTGCCAGCAGCTTAGAAGGCGCGCGGACAGGGGGAGGCGAGCAGTACTTC. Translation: CASSLEGARTGGGEQYF.

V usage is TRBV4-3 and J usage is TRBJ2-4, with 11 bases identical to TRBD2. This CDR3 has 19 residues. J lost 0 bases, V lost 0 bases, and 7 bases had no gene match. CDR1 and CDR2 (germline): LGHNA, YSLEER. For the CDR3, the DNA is TGCGCCAGCAGCCAAGAGTCGGCTAGCGGGGGGATAGCCAAAAACATTCAGTACTTC. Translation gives CASSQESASGGIAKNIQYF.

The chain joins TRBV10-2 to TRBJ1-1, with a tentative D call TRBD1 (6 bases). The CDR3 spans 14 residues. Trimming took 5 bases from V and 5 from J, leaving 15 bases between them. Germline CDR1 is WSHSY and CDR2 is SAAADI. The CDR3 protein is CASSIQGFRTEAFF. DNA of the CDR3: TGCGCCAGCAGTATACAGGGATTTAGAACTGAAGCTTTCTTT.

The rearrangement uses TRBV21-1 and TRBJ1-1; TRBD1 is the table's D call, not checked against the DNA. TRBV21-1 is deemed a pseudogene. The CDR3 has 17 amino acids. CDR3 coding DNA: TGTGCCAGCAGCAATTCAGGGGGCTTAGAGATGAACACTGAAGCTTTCTTT. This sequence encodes CASSNSGGLEMNTEAFF.

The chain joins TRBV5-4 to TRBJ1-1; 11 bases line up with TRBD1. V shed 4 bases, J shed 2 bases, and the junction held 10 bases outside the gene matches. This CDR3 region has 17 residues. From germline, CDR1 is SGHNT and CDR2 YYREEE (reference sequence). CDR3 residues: CASSQQDRGRANTEAFF. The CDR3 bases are TGTGCCAGCAGCCAACAGGACAGGGGGCGAGCCAACACTGAAGCTTTCTTT.

CDR3 sequence (DNA): TGTGCCAGCAGCTTAGCGGCTAGCGGATACAATGAGCAGTTCTTC. As protein: CASSLAASGYNEQFF. The gene calls are TRBV7-2 and TRBJ2-1; 7 bases agree with TRBD2. CDR1 is SGHTA, CDR2 FQGNSA, per germline. Trimming took 0 bases from V and 4 from J; bases not matched to a gene: 3. The CDR3 covers 15 residues.

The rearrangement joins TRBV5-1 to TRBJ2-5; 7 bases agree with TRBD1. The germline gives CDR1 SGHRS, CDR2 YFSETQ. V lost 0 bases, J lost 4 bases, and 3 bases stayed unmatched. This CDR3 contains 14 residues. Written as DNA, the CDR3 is TGCGCCAGCAGCTTGGGAGGGGGCCGAGAGACCCAGTACTTC. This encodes CASSLGGGRETQYF.

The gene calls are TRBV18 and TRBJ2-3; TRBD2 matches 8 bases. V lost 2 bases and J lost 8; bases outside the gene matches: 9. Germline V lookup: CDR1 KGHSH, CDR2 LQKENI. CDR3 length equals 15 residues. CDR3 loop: CASSPNTELAVTQYF. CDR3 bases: TGTGCCAGCTCACCAAACACTGAACTAGCGGTTACGCAGTATTTT.

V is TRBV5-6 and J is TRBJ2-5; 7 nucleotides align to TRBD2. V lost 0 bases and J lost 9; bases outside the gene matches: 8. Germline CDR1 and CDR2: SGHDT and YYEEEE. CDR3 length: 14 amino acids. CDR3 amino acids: CASSLAGGLEAQYF. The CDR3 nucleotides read TGTGCCAGCAGCTTGGCGGGAGGACTAGAAGCCCAGTACTTC.

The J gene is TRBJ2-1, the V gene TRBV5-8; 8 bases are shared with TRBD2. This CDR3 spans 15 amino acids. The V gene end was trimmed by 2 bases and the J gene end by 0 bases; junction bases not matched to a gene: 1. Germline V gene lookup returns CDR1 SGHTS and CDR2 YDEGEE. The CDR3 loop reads CASSLSGSSYNEQFF. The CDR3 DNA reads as TGTGCCAGCAGCTTAAGCGGGAGCTCCTACAATGAGCAGTTCTTC.

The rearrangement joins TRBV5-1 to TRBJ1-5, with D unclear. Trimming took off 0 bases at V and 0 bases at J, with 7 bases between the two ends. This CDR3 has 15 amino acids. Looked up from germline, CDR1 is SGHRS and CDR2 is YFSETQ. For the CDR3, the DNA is TGCGCCAGCAGCTTGGGTGCGAATAGCAATCAGCCCCAGCATTTT. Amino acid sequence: CASSLGANSNQPQHF.

The CDR3 nucleotides are TGTGCCAGCAGCTCCTCGTTGACAGGGGGAGAGACCCAGTACTTC. Its protein product is CASSSSLTGGETQYF. J is TRBJ2-5 and V is TRBV9, with 9 nucleotides matching TRBD1. Germline trimming cut 4 bases from V and 4 bases from J; bases unmatched to any gene: 8. Germline-derived CDR1 and CDR2 are SGDLS and YYNGEE. The CDR3 loop spans 15 amino acids.